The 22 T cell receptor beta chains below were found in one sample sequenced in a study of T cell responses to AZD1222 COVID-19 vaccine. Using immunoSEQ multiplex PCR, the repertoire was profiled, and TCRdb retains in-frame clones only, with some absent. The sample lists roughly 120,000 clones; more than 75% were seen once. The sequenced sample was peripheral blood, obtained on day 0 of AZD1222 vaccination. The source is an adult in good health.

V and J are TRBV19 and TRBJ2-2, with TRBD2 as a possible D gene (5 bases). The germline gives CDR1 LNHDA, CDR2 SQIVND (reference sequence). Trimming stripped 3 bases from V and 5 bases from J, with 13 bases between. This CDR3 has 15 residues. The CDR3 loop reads CASSIASGLTGELFF. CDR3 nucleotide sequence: TGTGCCAGTAGTATCGCCAGCGGATTAACCGGGGAGCTGTTTTTT.

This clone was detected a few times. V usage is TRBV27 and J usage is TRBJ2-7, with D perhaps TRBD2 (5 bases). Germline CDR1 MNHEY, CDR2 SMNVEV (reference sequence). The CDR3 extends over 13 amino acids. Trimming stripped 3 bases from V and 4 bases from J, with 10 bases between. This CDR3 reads CASSFTAGYEQYF. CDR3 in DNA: TGTGCCAGCAGTTTTACCGCGGGTTACGAGCAGTACTTC.

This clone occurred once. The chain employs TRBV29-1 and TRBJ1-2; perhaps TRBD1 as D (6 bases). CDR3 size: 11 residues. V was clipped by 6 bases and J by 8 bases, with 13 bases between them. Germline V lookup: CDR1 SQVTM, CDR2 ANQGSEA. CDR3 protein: CSVPGTYGYTF. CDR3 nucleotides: TGCAGCGTCCCCGGGACATACGGCTACACCTTC.

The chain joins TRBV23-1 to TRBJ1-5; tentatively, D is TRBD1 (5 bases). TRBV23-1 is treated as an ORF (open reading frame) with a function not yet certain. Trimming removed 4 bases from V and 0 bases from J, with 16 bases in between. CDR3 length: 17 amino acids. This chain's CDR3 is CASSRRTTSYSNQPQHF. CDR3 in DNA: TGCGCCAGCAGTCGCAGGACAACAAGCTATAGCAATCAGCCCCAGCATTTT.

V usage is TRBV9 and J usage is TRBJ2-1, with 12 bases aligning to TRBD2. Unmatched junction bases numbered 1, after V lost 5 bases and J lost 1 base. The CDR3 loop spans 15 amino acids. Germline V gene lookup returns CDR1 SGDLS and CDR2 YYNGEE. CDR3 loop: CASRGTSGSYNEQFF. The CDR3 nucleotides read TGTGCCAGCAGGGGGACTAGCGGGTCCTACAATGAGCAGTTCTTC.

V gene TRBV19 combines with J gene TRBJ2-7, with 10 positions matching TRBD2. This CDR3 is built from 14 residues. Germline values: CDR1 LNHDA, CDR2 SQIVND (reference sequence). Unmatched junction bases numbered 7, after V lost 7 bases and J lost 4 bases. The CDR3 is CASKPSGSLYEQYF. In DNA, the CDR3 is TGTGCCAGTAAACCTAGCGGGAGTTTGTACGAGCAGTACTTC. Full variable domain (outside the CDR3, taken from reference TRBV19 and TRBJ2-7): DGGITQSPKYLFRKEGQNVTLSCEQNLNHDAMYWYRQDPGQGLRLIYYSQIVNDFQKGDIAEGYSVSREKKESFPLTVTSAQKNPTAFYLCASKPSGSLYEQYFGPGTRLTVT.

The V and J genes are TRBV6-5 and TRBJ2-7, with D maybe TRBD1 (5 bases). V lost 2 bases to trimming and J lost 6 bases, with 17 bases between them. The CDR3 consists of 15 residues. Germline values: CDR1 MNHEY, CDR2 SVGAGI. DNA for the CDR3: TGTGCCAGCAGTTACGAGCTTTCCCAGGGAACCGAGCAGTACTTC. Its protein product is CASSYELSQGTEQYF.

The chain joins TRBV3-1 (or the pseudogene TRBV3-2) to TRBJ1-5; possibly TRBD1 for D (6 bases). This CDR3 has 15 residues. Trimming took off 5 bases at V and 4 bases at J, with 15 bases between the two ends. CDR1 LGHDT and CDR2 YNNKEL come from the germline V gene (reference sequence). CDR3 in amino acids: CASSKGGKGNQPQHF. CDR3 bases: TGTGCCAGCAGCAAAGGGGGTAAGGGAAATCAGCCCCAGCATTTT.

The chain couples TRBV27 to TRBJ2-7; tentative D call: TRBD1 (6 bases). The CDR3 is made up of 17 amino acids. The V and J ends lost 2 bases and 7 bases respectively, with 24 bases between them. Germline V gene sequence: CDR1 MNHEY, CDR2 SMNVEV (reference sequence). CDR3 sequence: CASSLRLTTGSRGEQYF. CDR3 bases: TGTGCCAGCAGTTTACGCCTCACCACAGGGAGTAGAGGTGAGCAGTACTTC.

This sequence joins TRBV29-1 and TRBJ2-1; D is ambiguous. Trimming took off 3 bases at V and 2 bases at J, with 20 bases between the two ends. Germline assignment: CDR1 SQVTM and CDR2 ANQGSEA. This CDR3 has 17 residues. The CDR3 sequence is CSVDPSAAAYTYNEQFF. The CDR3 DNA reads TGCAGCGTTGACCCCTCGGCTGCCGCCTACACCTACAATGAGCAGTTCTTC.

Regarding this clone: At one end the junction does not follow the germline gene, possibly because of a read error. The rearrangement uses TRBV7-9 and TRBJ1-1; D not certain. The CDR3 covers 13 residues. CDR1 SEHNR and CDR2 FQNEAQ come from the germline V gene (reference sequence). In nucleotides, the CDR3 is TGTGCCAGCAGCTTAGAGGGAAGGACTGAAGTTTTCTTT. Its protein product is CASSLEGRTEVFF.

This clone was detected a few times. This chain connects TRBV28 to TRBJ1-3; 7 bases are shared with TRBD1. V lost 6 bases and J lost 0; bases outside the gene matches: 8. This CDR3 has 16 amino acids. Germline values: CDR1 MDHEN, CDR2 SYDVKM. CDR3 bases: TGTGCCAGCAGCCGGACAGGAACCTACTCTGGAAACACCATATATTTT. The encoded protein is CASSRTGTYSGNTIYF.

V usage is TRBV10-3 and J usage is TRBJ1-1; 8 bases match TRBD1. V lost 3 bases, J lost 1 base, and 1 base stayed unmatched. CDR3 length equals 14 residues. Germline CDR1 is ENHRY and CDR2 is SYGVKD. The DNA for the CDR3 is TGTGCCATCAGTGAAGGACAGGGGAACACTGAAGCTTTCTTT. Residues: CAISEGQGNTEAFF.

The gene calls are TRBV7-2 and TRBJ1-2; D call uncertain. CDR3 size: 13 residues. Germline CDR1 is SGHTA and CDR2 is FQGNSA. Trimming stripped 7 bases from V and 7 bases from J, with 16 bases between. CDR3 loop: CASNTPPQPGYTF. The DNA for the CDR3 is TGTGCCAGCAACACCCCTCCGCAGCCTGGCTACACCTTC.

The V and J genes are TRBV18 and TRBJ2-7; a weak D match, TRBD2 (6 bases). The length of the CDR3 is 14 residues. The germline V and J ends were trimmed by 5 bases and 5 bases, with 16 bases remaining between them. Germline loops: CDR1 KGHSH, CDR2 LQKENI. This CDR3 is CASSKTGSGNEQYF. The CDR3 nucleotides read TGTGCCAGCTCAAAGACCGGGAGTGGGAACGAGCAGTACTTC. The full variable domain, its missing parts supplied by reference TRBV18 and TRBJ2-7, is NAGVMQNPRHLVRRRGQEARLRCSPMKGHSHVYWYRQLPEEGLKFMVYLQKENIIDESGMPKERFSAEFPKEGPSILRIQQVVRGDSAAYFCASSKTGSGNEQYFGPGTRLTVT.

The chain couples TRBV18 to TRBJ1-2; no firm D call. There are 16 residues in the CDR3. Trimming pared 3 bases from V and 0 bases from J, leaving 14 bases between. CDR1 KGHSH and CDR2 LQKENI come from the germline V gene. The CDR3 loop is CASSPQVEVPNYGYTF. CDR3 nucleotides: TGTGCCAGCTCACCCCAGGTTGAGGTCCCTAACTATGGCTACACCTTC.

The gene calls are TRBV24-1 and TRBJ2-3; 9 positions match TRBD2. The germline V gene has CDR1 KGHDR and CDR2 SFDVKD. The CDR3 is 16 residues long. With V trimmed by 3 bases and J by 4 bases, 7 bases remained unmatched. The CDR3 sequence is CATSDLNLAGPDTQYF. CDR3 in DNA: TGTGCCACCAGTGATCTTAACCTAGCGGGGCCAGATACGCAGTATTTT.

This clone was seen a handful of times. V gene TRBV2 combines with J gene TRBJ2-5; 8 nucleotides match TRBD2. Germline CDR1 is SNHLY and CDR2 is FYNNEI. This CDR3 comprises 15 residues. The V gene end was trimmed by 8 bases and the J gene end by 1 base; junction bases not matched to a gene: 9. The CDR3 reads CASGGPSGSQETQYF. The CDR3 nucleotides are TGTGCCAGCGGGGGGCCTAGCGGGTCCCAAGAGACCCAGTACTTC.

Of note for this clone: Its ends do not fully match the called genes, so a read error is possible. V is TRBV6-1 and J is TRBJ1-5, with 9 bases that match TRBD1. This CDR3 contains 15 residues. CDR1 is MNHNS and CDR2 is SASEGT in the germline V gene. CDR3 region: CASREAGTGFQPQHF. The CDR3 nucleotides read TGTGCCAGCAGGGAAGCCGGGACAGGGTTTCAGCCCCAGCATTTT.

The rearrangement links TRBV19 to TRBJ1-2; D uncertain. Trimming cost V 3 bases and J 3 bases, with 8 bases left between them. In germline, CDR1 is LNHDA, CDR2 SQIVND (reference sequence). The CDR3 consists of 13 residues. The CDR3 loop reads CASSIQTDYGYTF. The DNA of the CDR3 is TGTGCCAGTAGTATTCAAACAGACTATGGCTACACCTTC.

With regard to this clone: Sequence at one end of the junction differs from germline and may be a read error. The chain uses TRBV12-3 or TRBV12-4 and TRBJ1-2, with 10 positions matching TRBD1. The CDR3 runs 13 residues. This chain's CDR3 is CASSPGTGAGFIF. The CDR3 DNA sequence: TGTGCCAGCAGCCCCGGGACAGGGGCGGGATTTATCTTC.

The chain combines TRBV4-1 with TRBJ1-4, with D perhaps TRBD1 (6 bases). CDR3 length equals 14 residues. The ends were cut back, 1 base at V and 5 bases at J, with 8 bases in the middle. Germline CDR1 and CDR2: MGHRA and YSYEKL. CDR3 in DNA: TGCGCCAGCAGCCAAGGAACAGGGAATGAAAAACTGTTTTTT. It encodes CASSQGTGNEKLFF.